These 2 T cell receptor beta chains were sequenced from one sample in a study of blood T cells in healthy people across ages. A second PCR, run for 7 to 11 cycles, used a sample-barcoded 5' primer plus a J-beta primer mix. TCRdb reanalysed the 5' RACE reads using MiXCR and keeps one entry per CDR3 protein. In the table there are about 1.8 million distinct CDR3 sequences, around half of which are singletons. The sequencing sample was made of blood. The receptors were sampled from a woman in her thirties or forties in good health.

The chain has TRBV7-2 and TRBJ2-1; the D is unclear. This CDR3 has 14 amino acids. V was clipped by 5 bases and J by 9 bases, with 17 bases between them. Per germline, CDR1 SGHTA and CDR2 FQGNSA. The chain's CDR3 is CASSVRVLSGEQFF. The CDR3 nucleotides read TGTGCCAGCAGCGTCAGAGTCCTTAGTGGTGAGCAGTTCTTC.

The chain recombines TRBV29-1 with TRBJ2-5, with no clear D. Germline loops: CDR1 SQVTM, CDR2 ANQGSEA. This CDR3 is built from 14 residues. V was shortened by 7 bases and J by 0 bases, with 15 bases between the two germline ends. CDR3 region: CSAIGHQYQETQYF. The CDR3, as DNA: TGCAGCGCCATCGGCCACCAGTACCAAGAGACCCAGTACTTC. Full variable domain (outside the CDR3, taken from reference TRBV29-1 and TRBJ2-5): SAVISQKPSRDICQRGTSLTIQCQVDSQVTMMFWYRQQPGQSLTLIATANQGSEATYESGFVIDKFPISRPNLTFSTLTVSNMSPEDSSIYLCSAIGHQYQETQYFGPGTRLLVL.